The entry below gives a single T cell receptor (beta chain) sequence along with its context. Antigen unknown. These data originate in a study of cytomegalovirus exposure and HLA in healthy donors. Findings and limits, study-wide: There was a cluster of highly shared sequence variants that was likely a sequencing artifact.

The junction had 10 bases not matched to a gene; V was cut back by 1 base and J by 6 bases. There are 16 residues in the CDR3. Germline loops: CDR1 SGHNT, CDR2 YENEEA. Primers: 60 Vbeta forward and 13 Jbeta reverse. Produced via immunoSEQ multiplex PCR; TCRdb's table is partial and in-frame only. Among over 200,000 clones listed, approximately 78% were seen once. The V gene is TRBV11-3, the J gene TRBJ2-3, with 7 bases fitting TRBD2. The specimen was PBMCs. The receptor's source is a male donor in good health and CMV-seronegative. The CDR3 region has the DNA TGTGCCAGCAGCTTAGGGGGACTAAAAGAGGGGGATACGCAGTATTTT. It codes for CASSLGGLKEGDTQYF.